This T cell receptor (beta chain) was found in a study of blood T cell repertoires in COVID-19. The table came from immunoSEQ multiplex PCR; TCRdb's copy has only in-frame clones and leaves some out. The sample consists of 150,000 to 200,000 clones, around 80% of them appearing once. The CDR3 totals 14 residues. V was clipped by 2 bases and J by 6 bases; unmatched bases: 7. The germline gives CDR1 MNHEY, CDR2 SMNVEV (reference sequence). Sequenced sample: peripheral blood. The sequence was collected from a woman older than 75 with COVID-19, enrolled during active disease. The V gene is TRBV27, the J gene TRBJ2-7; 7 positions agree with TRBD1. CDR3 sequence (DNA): TGTGCCAGCAGTTTAAGAGGGGGCTACCGCGAGCAGTACTTC. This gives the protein CASSLRGGYREQYF.